The source of this T cell receptor (beta chain) is a study of T cells in Graves' hyperthyroidism and ophthalmopathy. Exclusion of a patient resulted from uncontrolled infection, other autoimmune disease, pregnancy or lactation. Diagnoses rested on clinical symptoms, serum thyroxine and TRAb, thyroid ultrasound and orbital computed tomography. The source of the PBMCs was about 10 ml of fresh peripheral blood. This clonotype appeared many times. Its cognate antigen is unknown. Since no conserved phenylalanine or tryptophan closes the CDR3, a read error is the likely cause. Amplified TCR beta CDR3 regions came from RNA transcripts. HTBI primers drove first-round RT-PCR of the TCR CDR3. TCRdb passed the multiplex PCR reads through MiXCR, listing each CDR3 protein once. Of hundreds of thousands of distinct CDR3 sequences listed, approximately 40% are singletons. The study's findings and limits: Most thyroid-expanded clonotypes above 0.001 were also found in blood.

The clonotype originates from a man in his late teens or twenties with Graves' hyperthyroidism. The sample comprised blood.

CDR3 protein: CAISGPVNTEAFS. CDR3 coding DNA: TGTGCCATCAGTGGTCCAGTGAACACTGAAGCTTTCTCT. The chain couples TRBV10-3 to TRBJ1-1, with D unclear. Trimming cost V 4 bases and J 0 bases, with 6 bases left between them. Germline loops: CDR1 ENHRY, CDR2 SYGVKD. The CDR3 contains 13 residues.